What follows is one TCR beta chain and its context. What it binds is not known. The data were produced by immunoSEQ multiplex PCR, yet TCRdb's version contains in-frame clones alone and is incomplete. The top ten clones hold 11% of a sample with 52,000 or so clones, 88% of them seen once. This specimen belongs to a study of OX40 agonist ivuxolimab in advanced cancers. About the research overall: Two cutaneous melanoma patients and one hepatocellular carcinoma patient, three in all, had partial responses.

Germline loops: CDR1 MNHEY, CDR2 SMNVEV (reference sequence). With 2 bases clipped from V and 5 bases from J, the junction kept 8 bases outside the gene matches. The CDR3 contains 15 residues. Study-level results: CD8+ T cells were the subset that, on average, had more expanded clones than CD4+. Both CD4+ and CD8+ T cell populations in blood had undergone clonal expansion by week 6 at 0.1 to 3.0 mg/kg.

The input for sequencing was CD4+ or CD8+ T cells sorted from blood, taken in a trial of the OX40 agonist ivuxolimab. The sequence came from an adult with an advanced solid tumor such as melanoma, head and neck, liver or kidney cancer. The rearrangement links TRBV27 to TRBJ1-1; 7 nucleotides match TRBD1. The CDR3: CASSLLDRVGTEAFF. In DNA, the CDR3 is TGTGCCAGCAGTTTACTAGACAGGGTGGGGACTGAAGCTTTCTTT.